This TCR beta chain originates from a study of blood T cell repertoires in COVID-19 (TCRdb year 2020). In terms of the full investigation: ImmuneRACE Cohort 3 recovered participants were defined by two consecutive negative NP/OP PCR tests, healthcare professional clearance, or symptom resolution. The repertoires were released in a freely available public database intended as a resource for research on the immune response to SARS-CoV-2. The prospective study material was composed of cDNA or gDNA derived from T cells, B-cell-depleted T cells, or PBMCs. Samples covering the acute and convalescent phases of COVID-19 were provided by collaborators in the United States, Italy and Spain. Deeply sampled blood TCRbeta repertoires from subjects exposed to, actively infected with, or recovered from COVID-19 were included in the dataset. Where available, HLA class I and class II types were taken from metadata supplied by the sample provider and were not determined by assay-based typing. The samples were drawn from two sources: the first 160 participants of the ongoing ImmuneRACE study, and 1,000 to 1,500 subjects contributed by 6 global collaborators. A de-identified subject ID, COVID-19 status, age in years and sex were almost always included in the sample metadata. What the study reported, not specific to this receptor: Clinical and demographic metadata were provided uncurated, with the amount varying by source and participant.

The immunoSEQ Assay, a bias-controlled multiplex PCR, was used to amplify TCRbeta CDR3 regions from genomic DNA. Regarding the original processing steps: Nucleated cell counts per sample were estimated from amplification of reference gene primers within the assay. To quantify the absolute abundance of each unique TCRbeta CDR3 rearrangement, sequence reads were collapsed and filtered. For each sample, productive Simpson clonality was calculated as the square root of Simpson's diversity index across productive rearrangements. The table was pulled from immuneACCESS by TCRdb, which kept in-frame rearrangements only. Such tables lose some clones; where checked, under half of the loss comes from unresolved V genes, and the rest has no known cause. D and trimming were read from the DNA, whereas the V and J calls and clone size are those reported in that table. The sample yields fewer than 250,000 clones; roughly 87% were counted once. The top ten clones comprise 7% to 8.5% of the sample.

As regards this clone: Its antigen is currently not known. There are no base qualities to consult, and no much larger clone falls within one base.

V gives up 7 bases and J gives up 3 bases, and the segment between their germline ends measures 14 bases. The CDR3 goes from the cysteine to the phenylalanine over 14 residues. Kept here is only the CDR3 DNA, which spans 42 bases and is read in frame from base 1. The germline V gene provides CDR1 MDHEN and CDR2 SYDVKM. Participants in the prospective study were aged roughly 18 to 90 years, lived in 20 to 30 United States geographic areas, and enrolled through a virtual design. Cohort assignment in the prospective study relied on participant-reported clinical history from a screening survey and a study questionnaire. In the prospective study, mobile phlebotomists collected whole blood, serum and a nasopharyngeal or oropharyngeal swab from each participant. Over a roughly 2-month period, participants in the prospective study had the option of providing additional blood draws and questionnaires. Before DNA extraction, prospective study blood samples were shipped either frozen or at room temperature.

Sequencing input: PBMCs or T cells enriched from blood (not recorded which). This chain is built from TRBV28 and TRBJ2-3; the D gene identity is not certain. The receptor was isolated from a man aged 25 to 40 in a cohort exposed to, infected with or recovered from COVID-19 (not recorded which). The DNA sequence reads TGTGCCAGCATGAGTCCCCCTTTAACAGATACGCAGTATTTT. Protein translation: CASMSPPLTDTQYF.